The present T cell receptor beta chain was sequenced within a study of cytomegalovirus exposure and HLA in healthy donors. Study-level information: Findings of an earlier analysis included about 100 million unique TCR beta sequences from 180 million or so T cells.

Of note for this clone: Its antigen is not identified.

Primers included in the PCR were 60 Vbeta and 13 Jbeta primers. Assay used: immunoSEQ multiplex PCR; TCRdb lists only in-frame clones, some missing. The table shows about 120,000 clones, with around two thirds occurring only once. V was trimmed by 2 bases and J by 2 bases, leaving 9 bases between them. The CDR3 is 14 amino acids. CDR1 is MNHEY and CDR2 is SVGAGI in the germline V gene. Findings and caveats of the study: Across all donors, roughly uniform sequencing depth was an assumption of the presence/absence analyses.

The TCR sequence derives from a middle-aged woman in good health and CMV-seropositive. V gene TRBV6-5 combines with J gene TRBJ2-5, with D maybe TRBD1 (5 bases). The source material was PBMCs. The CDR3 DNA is TGTGCCAGCAGTTACAACGGACAACAAGAGACCCAGTACTTC. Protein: CASSYNGQQETQYF.